The 2 T cell receptor beta chains reported below all come from one sample, sequenced in a study of blood T cell repertoires in COVID-19. Clones were sequenced by immunoSEQ multiplex PCR, and TCRdb holds only the in-frame ones, with some missing. The repertoire holds 200,000 to 300,000 clones, more than 85% seen once, with approximately 7% in the top ten. Sequencing was carried out using peripheral blood. These receptors were collected from a woman aged 70-85 years with active or convalescent COVID-19.

This clone was seen more than once but under ten times. The gene calls are TRBV5-8 and TRBJ1-2; no firm D call. The CDR3 length is 13 residues. V gave up 4 bases and J gave up 4 bases, with 11 bases separating them. Germline V gene lookup returns CDR1 SGHTS and CDR2 YDEGEE. The CDR3 bases are TGTGCCAGCAGCCTCGGGTCTATCTATGGCTACACCTTC. Its translation: CASSLGSIYGYTF.

This rearrangement joins TRBV6-5 to TRBJ1-1, with D possibly being TRBD1 (5 bases). Trimming removed 8 bases at V and 5 bases at J, with 12 bases between. The CDR3 is 12 residues long. Germline-derived CDR1 and CDR2 are MNHEY and SVGAGI. The chain's CDR3 is CASRMGRTEAFF. CDR3 DNA sequence: TGTGCCAGCCGTATGGGGCGGACTGAAGCTTTCTTT.